The clone carrying this TCR beta chain was recorded many times. Its antigen is unknown. With 2 bases removed from V and 1 base from J, the gap between germline ends came to 2 bases. This CDR3 has 12 amino acids. The germline CDR1 and CDR2 sequences are SNHLY and FYNNEI. This record belongs to a study of T cells in Graves' hyperthyroidism and ophthalmopathy. About the study: Pretreatment peripheral blood was obtained at initial diagnosis.

TCR beta CDR3 region amplification was performed from RNA transcripts. During a first-round RT-PCR of the TCR CDR3, the HTBI primer set was used. Each CDR3 protein is one row after TCRdb ran MiXCR on the multiplex PCR reads. Found here are about 130,000 distinct CDR3 sequences, around 20% of them singletons; the top ten hold more than 65%. Clinical symptoms, serum thyroxine, TRAb, thyroid ultrasound and orbital computed tomography informed diagnoses. General study points: The blood repertoire included most of the expanded thyroid clonotypes above 0.001.

J is TRBJ2-5 and V is TRBV2; D not resolved. The receptor was isolated from a woman aged 45-65 years with Graves' hyperthyroidism that later progressed to Graves' ophthalmopathy. Sequencing was carried out using blood. The CDR3 loop is CASSETQETQYF. The CDR3 nucleotides read TGTGCCAGCAGTGAAACCCAAGAGACCCAGTACTTC. The whole variable domain, filled in from reference TRBV2 and TRBJ2-5, reads EPEVTQTPSHQVTQMGQEVILRCVPISNHLYFYWYRQILGQKVEFLVSFYNNEISEKSEIFDDQFSVERPDGSNFTLKIRSTKLEDSAMYFCASSETQETQYFGPGTRLLVL.